These T cell receptor beta chains were read from a single sample in a study of blood T cell repertoires in COVID-19. TCRdb's copy holds only in-frame clones and misses some; the assay was immunoSEQ multiplex PCR. The sample has some 200,000 clones; about 86% are singletons. Sequencing was performed on peripheral blood. Receptors were obtained from a man aged 25 to 40 with active or convalescent COVID-19. Each CDR3 is given with its conserved first and last residue. A D gene is named only where the DNA matches it firmly. Not all rows give a size; the values are once, few, many and, for expanded clones, a class.

d_call | j_call | clone_size | v_call | cdr3_aa | cdr3_nt
- | TRBJ2-1 | - | TRBV7-6 | CASSLGHGFYEQFF | TGTGCCAGCAGCTTAGGGCACGGGTTCTATGAGCAGTTCTTC
- | TRBJ1-5 | - | TRBV19 | CASSIGMAGNQPQHF | TGTGCCAGTAGTATAGGAATGGCCGGGAATCAGCCCCAGCATTTT
TRBD1 | TRBJ1-1 | - | TRBV24-1 | CATAQGGGTVTEAFF | TGTGCCACCGCTCAAGGAGGGGGCACCGTCACTGAAGCTTTCTTT
- | TRBJ1-3 | - | TRBV28 | CASSRPGGNSGNTIYF | TGTGCCAGCAGCCGGCCGGGGGGGAACTCTGGAAACACCATATATTTT
TRBD1 | TRBJ2-3 | - | TRBV9 | CASSVRLTGADTQYF | TGTGCCAGCAGCGTGAGACTCACAGGGGCGGATACGCAGTATTTT
TRBD1 | TRBJ2-7 | - | TRBV10-1 | CASREDRGASYEQYF | TGCGCCAGCAGAGAAGACAGGGGGGCCTCCTACGAGCAGTACTTC
TRBD1 | TRBJ1-2 | - | TRBV5-1 | CASSLRQGEDGYTF | TGCGCCAGCAGTCTTAGGCAGGGGGAAGATGGCTACACCTTC
- | TRBJ1-2 | - | TRBV30 | CAWSVRGGRNGYTF | TGTGCCTGGAGTGTACGAGGGGGAAGAAATGGCTACACCTTC
TRBD2 | TRBJ2-1 | once | TRBV10-3 | CAIESGRVRNEQFF | TGTGCCATCGAGAGCGGGAGGGTTAGGAATGAGCAGTTCTTC
- | TRBJ1-1 | - | TRBV10-1 | CASSAGGASDPEAFF | TGCGCCAGCAGTGCTGGCGGGGCCTCGGACCCTGAAGCTTTCTTT
TRBD1 | TRBJ1-4 | - | TRBV7-9 | CASSLEGTGVNEKLFF | TGTGCCAGCAGCTTAGAAGGGACAGGGGTTAATGAAAAACTGTTTTTT
TRBD2 | TRBJ2-2 | once | TRBV10-2 | CASIWTSGTGELFF | TGCGCCAGCATTTGGACTAGCGGCACCGGGGAGCTGTTTTTT
TRBD1 | TRBJ1-1 | - | TRBV20-1 | CSASQGASNTEAFF | TGCAGTGCTAGTCAGGGGGCCTCGAACACTGAAGCTTTCTTT
- | TRBJ2-2 | few | TRBV3-1/TRBV3-2 | CASSLGVSGELFF | TGTGCCAGCAGCCTGGGAGTGTCCGGGGAGCTGTTTTTT
- | TRBJ1-5 | - | TRBV3-1/TRBV3-2 | CASSQDNRDQPQHF | TGTGCCAGCAGCCAAGATAACCGGGATCAGCCCCAGCATTTT
TRBD1 | TRBJ1-1 | - | TRBV6-2/TRBV6-3 | CASSVGQGRVTEAFF | TGTGCCAGCAGTGTTGGACAGGGAAGAGTCACTGAAGCTTTCTTT
- | TRBJ1-1 | - | TRBV12-3/TRBV12-4 | CASSFGAGEGFF | TGTGCCAGCAGTTTTGGGGCAGGGGAAGGTTTCTTT
TRBD1 | TRBJ2-2 | - | TRBV10-1 | CASSESGGQGLVAGWRDTGELFF | TGCGCCAGCAGTGAGTCGGGGGGACAGGGTCTAGTAGCGGGCTGGAGAGACACCGGGGAGCTGTTTTTT
- | TRBJ2-7 | - | TRBV12-5 | CASGAGYEQYF | TGTGCTAGTGGTGCCGGTTACGAGCAGTACTTC
TRBD1 | TRBJ2-5 | - | TRBV5-1 | CASSLGGQGAKETQYF | TGCGCCAGCAGCTTGGGGGGACAGGGGGCCAAAGAGACCCAGTACTTC
- | TRBJ1-4 | - | TRBV2 | CASRTDPTSEKLFF | TGTGCCAGCAGGACAGACCCGACGAGTGAAAAACTGTTTTTT
TRBD1 | TRBJ1-1 | - | TRBV19 | CASTTGQGQAFF | TGTGCCAGTACCACCGGACAGGGCCAAGCTTTCTTT
- | TRBJ2-1 | - | TRBV19 | CASSSQGPYNEQFF | TGTGCCAGTAGTAGTCAGGGGCCCTACAATGAGCAGTTCTTC
TRBD1 | TRBJ1-3 | - | TRBV27 | CASSPGGEGNTIYF | TGTGCCAGCAGCCCAGGGGGCGAGGGAAACACCATATATTTT
- | TRBJ1-2 | - | TRBV3-1/TRBV3-2 | CASSQDWVPTPGGYTF | TGTGCCAGCAGCCAGGATTGGGTCCCTACCCCGGGTGGCTACACCTTC
TRBD1 | TRBJ1-5 | - | TRBV27 | CASRADRGPQPQHF | TGTGCCAGCAGGGCCGACAGGGGGCCACAGCCCCAGCATTTT
- | TRBJ1-4 | - | TRBV5-6 | CASGIGPGGTNEKLFF | TGTGCCAGCGGAATAGGCCCGGGAGGCACTAATGAAAAACTGTTTTTT
TRBD2 | TRBJ2-5 | - | TRBV7-2 | CASGLHTSGGTQYF | TGTGCCAGCGGCTTACATACTAGCGGGGGGACCCAGTACTTC
TRBD1 | TRBJ1-2 | - | TRBV5-1 | CASSLPGGDGYTF | TGCGCCAGCAGCTTGCCAGGGGGCGATGGCTACACCTTC
TRBD1 | TRBJ1-1 | - | TRBV5-1 | CASSLDLWTGKMNTEAFF | TGCGCCAGCAGCTTGGATCTTTGGACAGGGAAGATGAACACTGAAGCTTTCTTT
- | TRBJ2-6 | - | TRBV29-1 | CSVGSAGSGANVLTF | TGCAGCGTTGGTTCCGCCGGGTCTGGGGCCAACGTCCTGACTTTC
- | TRBJ1-1 | many | TRBV27 | CASSFRVVGQNTEAFF | TGTGCCAGCAGTTTTCGAGTCGTAGGACAGAACACTGAAGCTTTCTTT